Below are 28 T cell receptor beta chains sequenced from a single sample in a study of synovial regulatory T cells in juvenile arthritis. Method: immunoSEQ multiplex PCR; TCRdb's copy keeps in-frame clones and lacks some. The data include 9,000 to 10,000 clones; the top ten clones carry 1.1%. The sequencing input was Treg cells from blood. Subset given: remaining (HLA-DR-negative) circulating blood Treg cells. The origin of the receptors is a donor younger than 30 with juvenile idiopathic arthritis.

The chain combines TRBV5-1 with TRBJ2-7. CDR3 length: 15 amino acids. Only the protein is on record. Germline values: CDR1 SGHRS, CDR2 YFSETQ. The CDR3 protein is CASSLGVLSSYEQYF.

This sequence joins TRBV10-3 and TRBJ2-7; TCRdb lists TRBD2, though no DNA is available to test this call. The CDR3 consists of 16 residues. No DNA sequence was recorded. Germline CDR1 and CDR2: ENHRY and SYGVKD. CDR3 protein: CAISRGGLAGVGEQYF.

The CDR3 sequence: CASSWLEQSSYNEQFF. The chain links TRBV2 to TRBJ2-1. This CDR3 has 16 residues. The DNA is unrecorded. Germline V gives CDR1 SNHLY, CDR2 FYNNEI.

The J gene is TRBJ2-7, the V gene TRBV6-1; TCRdb's D call of TRBD1 is untestable without DNA. CDR1 MNHNS and CDR2 SASEGT come from the germline V gene. The CDR3 extends over 16 amino acids. DNA was not recorded. The CDR3 loop is CASSVTGALAEKGQYF.

This chain joins TRBV11-2 and TRBJ2-7; no DNA is available, so the TRBD2 call from TCRdb remains unchecked. The V gene's germline CDR1 is SGHAT and CDR2 FQNNGV. The length of the CDR3 is 15 residues. No DNA is recorded. CDR3 protein: CASSLGGQSFYEQYF.

The chain recombines TRBV6-5 with TRBJ1-5. CDR3 size: 13 residues. No coding sequence is recorded. CDR1 and CDR2 from the germline V gene are MNHEY and SVGAGI. This CDR3 reads CASSYMADQPQHF.

The chain links TRBV4-1 to TRBJ2-3; lacking DNA, the TRBD1 call made by TCRdb goes unchecked. The CDR3 is 15 residues long. A DNA sequence was not provided. Looked up from germline, CDR1 is MGHRA and CDR2 is YSYEKL. CDR3 sequence reads: CASSQDQATTDTQYF.

The rearrangement links TRBV28 to TRBJ1-2; TCRdb outputs TRBD1, but without DNA this stays unchecked. CDR3 length: 14 residues. A DNA sequence was not provided. Germline loops: CDR1 MDHEN, CDR2 SYDVKM. CDR3 residues: CASSLGHSFDGYTF.

The CDR3 protein is CASSYSGQGREKLFF. The rearrangement uses TRBV6-6 and TRBJ1-4; TCRdb gives TRBD1 as the D gene, but with no DNA this cannot be confirmed. The germline gives CDR1 MNHNY, CDR2 SVGAGI (reference sequence). CDR3 length equals 15 residues. No coding sequence is recorded.

Its frequency marks this clone as medium-sized. The chain uses TRBV5-6 and TRBJ1-4; no DNA is available, so the TRBD1 call from TCRdb remains unchecked. The CDR3 sequence is 15 residues long. The DNA is unrecorded. In germline, CDR1 is SGHDT, CDR2 YYEEEE. CDR3 sequence: CASSPRGRANEKLFF.

The V gene is TRBV19, the J gene TRBJ2-1; lacking DNA, the TRBD1 call made by TCRdb goes unchecked. There are 15 residues in the CDR3. The coding DNA is unavailable. Germline V lookup: CDR1 LNHDA, CDR2 SQIVND (reference sequence). This chain's CDR3 is CASSAHLGTSNEQFF.

V usage is TRBV5-1 and J usage is TRBJ2-3. The CDR3 contains 11 residues. No DNA accompanies this entry. Germline-derived CDR1 and CDR2 are SGHRS and YFSETQ. The CDR3 is CASSRTDTQYF. The entire variable domain, with the rest obtained from reference TRBV5-1 and TRBJ2-3, is as follows: KAGVTQTPRYLIKTRGQQVTLSCSPISGHRSVSWYQQTPGQGLQFLFEYFSETQRNKGNFPGRFSGRQFSNSRSEMNVSTLELGDSALYLCASSRTDTQYFGPGTRLTVL.

The chain is built from TRBV28 and TRBJ1-5. Per the germline V gene, CDR1 is MDHEN and CDR2 is SYDVKM. The CDR3 is 15 residues long. A DNA sequence was not provided. CDR3 amino acids: CASSPARPSNQPQHF.

This sequence joins TRBV29-1 and TRBJ2-1; TCRdb proposes TRBD2, but this gene call is untestable without DNA. The CDR3 contains 15 residues. The coding DNA is unavailable. The germline CDR1 and CDR2 sequences are SQVTM and ANQGSEA. The CDR3 spells CSVGTSGSMLGEQFF.

The rearrangement joins TRBV9 to TRBJ1-3; the D gene TCRdb calls, TRBD1, cannot be checked with no DNA. The CDR3 has 12 residues. There is no recorded DNA. The germline gives CDR1 SGDLS, CDR2 YYNGEE. CDR3 in amino acids: CASSFQRNTIYF.

The rearrangement uses TRBV19 and TRBJ1-1; TCRdb gives TRBD1 as the D gene, but with no DNA this cannot be confirmed. The CDR3 length is 13 residues. The protein alone is recorded here. Germline loops: CDR1 LNHDA, CDR2 SQIVND (reference sequence). The CDR3 region is CASSTSGNFEAFF.

This chain joins TRBV7-9 and TRBJ1-1; without DNA, the TCRdb call of TRBD1 cannot be checked. The CDR3 has 14 residues. No coding sequence is recorded. Germline lookup yields CDR1 SEHNR and CDR2 FQNEAQ (reference sequence). CDR3 residues: CASSLQVMNTEAFF.

The rearrangement joins TRBV7-9 to TRBJ2-3. Germline CDR1 SEHNR, CDR2 FQNEAQ (reference sequence). This CDR3 is 11 amino acids long. No DNA is recorded. The CDR3 loop is CASSLIRTQYF.

The chain has TRBV2 and TRBJ2-5. CDR3 length: 13 residues. No DNA appears here. Germline V gene data show CDR1 as SNHLY and CDR2 as FYNNEI. This chain's CDR3 is CASSGPGGETQYF.

The chain couples TRBV28 to TRBJ1-5; checking the TCRdb D call of TRBD1 is not possible without DNA. CDR1 and CDR2 from the germline V gene are MDHEN and SYDVKM. The CDR3 length is 15 residues. No DNA sequence is on record. The CDR3 spells CASSAPGFSNQPQHF.

The chain recombines TRBV7-3 with TRBJ2-3; TCRdb gives TRBD1 as the D gene, but with no DNA this cannot be confirmed. The CDR3 has 14 residues. No DNA sequence was recorded. Germline V gives CDR1 SGHTA, CDR2 FQGTGA. Here the CDR3 reads CASSGQGGTDTQYF.

This clone is classed as medium-sized by frequency. The chain uses TRBV19 and TRBJ1-3. The germline gives CDR1 LNHDA, CDR2 SQIVND (reference sequence). The CDR3 sequence is 14 residues long. The DNA is unrecorded. The CDR3 protein is CASRSLRTVHTIYF.

The gene calls are TRBV4-2 and TRBJ2-4; the TRBD2 assignment by TCRdb is unverifiable without DNA. Germline CDR1 and CDR2: LGHNA and YNFKEQ. The CDR3 runs 14 residues. Nucleotide data are not available. The CDR3 reads CASSQRRGWDIQYF.

This chain connects TRBV5-1 to TRBJ1-2; TCRdb calls TRBD1, which cannot be checked without DNA. The CDR3 is made up of 15 amino acids. No DNA sequence is on record. Germline CDR1 SGHRS, CDR2 YFSETQ. This chain's CDR3 is CASSLGDRYHYGYTF.

The chain combines TRBV18 with TRBJ1-5; absent DNA, TCRdb's TRBD1 call cannot be checked. The CDR3 is 13 amino acids. DNA is not recorded here. Germline CDR1 reads KGHSH; CDR2 reads LQKENI. CDR3 sequence reads: CASSPDRDQPQHF.

The V and J genes are TRBV10-1 and TRBJ2-7; TCRdb names TRBD2, which stays unverified in the absence of DNA. The CDR3 has 16 amino acids. No DNA accompanies this entry. The V gene's germline CDR1 is WNHNN and CDR2 SYGVQD (reference sequence). The CDR3 loop reads CASSESGLAGSYEQYF.

The CDR3: CASSVREIEKLFF. The rearrangement uses TRBV6-1 and TRBJ1-4. CDR1 is MNHNS and CDR2 is SASEGT in the germline V gene. This CDR3 comprises 13 residues. No DNA is recorded.

J is TRBJ1-5 and V is TRBV9. Looked up from germline, CDR1 is SGDLS and CDR2 is YYNGEE. There are 13 residues in the CDR3. No DNA is listed. CDR3 in amino acids: CASSVGYEGPQHF.